These 3 T cell receptor beta chains were sequenced from one sample in a study of CD8 T cells in ankylosing spondylitis. TCRdb processed the 5' RACE reads anew with MiXCR; each CDR3 protein has one entry. The sample carries about 460,000 distinct CDR3 sequences, roughly 5.3% recorded once. Findings and caveats of the study: Ankylosing spondylitis blood appeared to carry a characteristic TCR beta motif of several highly homologous variants.

These receptors have no known antigen. Sequencing was done on a sample of blood, either unsorted or a sorted T cell fraction (not recorded which). These receptors were taken from a male donor with ankylosing spondylitis.

This clonotype has a count of ten or more. This chain joins TRBV5-1 and TRBJ2-7, with D hard to call. With 1 base removed from V and 2 bases from J, the gap between germline ends came to 7 bases. Germline lookup yields CDR1 SGHRS and CDR2 YFSETQ. The CDR3 length is 13 residues. This chain's CDR3 is CASSLYGAYEQYF. The DNA for the CDR3 is TGCGCCAGCAGCTTGTATGGGGCCTACGAGCAGTACTTC.

In this sample, this clonotype turned up many times. This chain links TRBV3-1 with TRBJ1-1; the D gene is possibly TRBD1 (5 bases). There are 14 residues in the CDR3. CDR1 is LGHDT, CDR2 YNNKEL, per germline (reference sequence). The ends were cut back, 2 bases at V and 5 bases at J, with 12 bases in the middle. CDR3 residues: CASSQRGEWTEAFF. In DNA form, the CDR3 reads TGTGCCAGCAGCCAACGAGGGGAATGGACTGAAGCTTTCTTT.

The sample holds a few counts of this clonotype. The chain carries TRBV9 and TRBJ2-1; the D call may be TRBD1 or TRBD2 (5 bases each). Between the trimmed V and J ends, which lost 7 bases and 8 bases, there was a span of 16 bases. The CDR3 is 13 amino acids. The germline CDR1 and CDR2 sequences are SGDLS and YYNGEE. In DNA form, the CDR3 reads TGTGCCAGCGGCCCGAGAGGGGTCCATGAGCAGTTCTTC. This encodes CASGPRGVHEQFF.